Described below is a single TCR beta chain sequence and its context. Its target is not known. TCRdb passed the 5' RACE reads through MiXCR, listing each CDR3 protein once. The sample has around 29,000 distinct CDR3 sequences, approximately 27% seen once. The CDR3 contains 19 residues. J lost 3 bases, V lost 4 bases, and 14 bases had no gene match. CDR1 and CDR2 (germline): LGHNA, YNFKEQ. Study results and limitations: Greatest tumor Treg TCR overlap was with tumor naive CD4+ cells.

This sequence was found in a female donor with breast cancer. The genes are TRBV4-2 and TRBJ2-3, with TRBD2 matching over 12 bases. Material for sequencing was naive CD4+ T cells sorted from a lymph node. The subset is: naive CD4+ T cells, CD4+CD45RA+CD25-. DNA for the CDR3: TGTGCCAGCAGCCGACATCTAGCGGGAGGGGGTTTGGGGACAGATACGCAGTATTTT. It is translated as CASSRHLAGGGLGTDTQYF.